This TCR beta chain was identified during a study of tumor-infiltrating lymphocytes in primary liver carcinoma. Study at large: All lesions had stage T1-T3 N0M0 and 4.2 to 10 cm widths.

Synthesis of TCR beta cDNA was carried out from approximately 0.55 ug total RNA with a constant-region primer. Construction of TCR beta libraries relied on three successive nested multiplex PCR rounds employing slightly modified ARM-PCR. From the multiplex PCR reads, TCRdb called clonotypes with MiXCR, one entry per CDR3 protein. The table shows roughly 70,000 distinct CDR3 sequences, with 71% occurring only once. Scientists recovered RNA and DNA together from approximately 20-30 mg of unsorted bulk tissue. This clonotype has a count of ten or more. This clonotype was sampled from a man in his forties with primary liver carcinoma and hepatitis B virus infection. Sequenced: liver tumor tissue from sampling region 4. Subset here: tumor region T4, right-lateral pole.

In nucleotides, the CDR3 is TGTGCCAGCAGCTTGGACAAGGCCGTCAAATACTTC. This encodes CASSLDKAVKYF. This rearrangement joins TRBV5-4 to TRBJ2-5; D remains ambiguous. Per the germline V gene, CDR1 is SGHNT and CDR2 is YYREEE (reference sequence). Trimming shortened V by 0 bases and J by 14 bases, and 14 bases separated the two germline ends. The CDR3 consists of 12 residues.